This T cell receptor beta chain was identified during a study of T cell repertoires in cytomegalovirus infection. For the study at large: Recently identified HLA-C-restricted CMV epitopes and well-studied HLA-B-restricted CMV epitopes were used by the study.

Study-level findings and limits: Dominant in the ex vivo response were TCR beta clonotypes restricted by HLA-C and specific for CMV.

Concerning this clonotype: Its target is unknown.

TCRdb ran MiXCR on the reads and lists one entry per CDR3 protein. Of approximately 110,000 distinct CDR3 sequences listed, 32% are singletons. The TCR originated in a human donor in good health (CMV status not recorded). Some clones in this sample may be carry-over from other donors' samples. Sample: CD8+ T cells from cultured PBMCs, taken from culture after CMV antigen stimulation.

The CDR3 coding sequence is TGTGCCAGCAGCGAAGACAGGAGCTCCTATAATTCACCCCTCCACTTT. It codes for CASSEDRSSYNSPLHF. The chain combines TRBV5-8 with TRBJ1-6, with a possible D match to TRBD1 (6 bases). This CDR3 spans 16 amino acids. From germline, CDR1 is SGHTS and CDR2 YDEGEE. The ends were cut back, 4 bases at V and 0 bases at J, with 11 bases in the middle.